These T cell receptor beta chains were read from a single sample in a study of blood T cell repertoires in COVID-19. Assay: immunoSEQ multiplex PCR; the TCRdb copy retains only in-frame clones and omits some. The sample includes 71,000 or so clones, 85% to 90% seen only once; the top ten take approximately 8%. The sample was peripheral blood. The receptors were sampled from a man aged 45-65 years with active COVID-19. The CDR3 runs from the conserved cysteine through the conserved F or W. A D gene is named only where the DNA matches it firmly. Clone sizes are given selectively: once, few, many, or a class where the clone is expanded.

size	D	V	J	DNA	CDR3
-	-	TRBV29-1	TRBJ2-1	TGCAGCGTACCTCAGGGAGGGGGTGAGCAGTTCTTC	CSVPQGGGEQFF
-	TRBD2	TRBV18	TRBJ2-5	TGTGCCAGCTCACAGGCTAGCGGAGGGGTAGAGACCCAGTACTTC	CASSQASGGVETQYF
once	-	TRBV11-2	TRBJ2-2	TGTGCCAGCAGCTCCCCCTGGGGGGTCGGGGAGCTGTTTTTT	CASSSPWGVGELFF
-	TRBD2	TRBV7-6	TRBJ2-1	TGTGCCAGCAGCTTAGGGACTAGCGGGATTTATGAGCAGTTCTTC	CASSLGTSGIYEQFF
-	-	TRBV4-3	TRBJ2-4	TGCGCCAGCAGCCAAGATAAGGGGAACCCAAACATTCAGTACTTC	CASSQDKGNPNIQYF
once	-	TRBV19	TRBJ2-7	TGTGCCAGTAAAGTCGCGTCAGGAGGCGAGCAGTACTTC	CASKVASGGEQYF
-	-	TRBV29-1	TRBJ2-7	TGCAGCGTTGAGCCGGACAGCTCCTACGAGCAGTACTTC	CSVEPDSSYEQYF
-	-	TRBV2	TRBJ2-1	TGTGCCAGCAGAGGGGGGGTAGGTGAGCAGTTCTTC	CASRGGVGEQFF
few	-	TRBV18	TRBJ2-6	TGTGCCAGCTCCGTCTCTGGGGCCAACGTCCTGACTTTC	CASSVSGANVLTF
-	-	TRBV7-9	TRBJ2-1	TGTGCCAGCAGCTTACCGCCCTCTAACAATGAGCAGTTCTTC	CASSLPPSNNEQFF
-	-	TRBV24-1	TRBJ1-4	TGTGCCACCAGTGATTCTCGGATGGCTAAGAGGGAAAAACTGTTTTTT	CATSDSRMAKREKLFF
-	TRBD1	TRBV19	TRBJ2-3	TGTGCCAGTAGTGCCTCGACAGGGGATACGCAGTATTTT	CASSASTGDTQYF
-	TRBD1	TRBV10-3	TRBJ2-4	TGTGCCATCAGTGAGGGACAGGGAAACATTCAGTACTTC	CAISEGQGNIQYF
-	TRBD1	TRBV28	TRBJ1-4	TGTGCCAGCAGAAAAACCCCACGGACAGGGGTTATCGAAAAACTGTTTTTT	CASRKTPRTGVIEKLFF
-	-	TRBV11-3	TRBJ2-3	TGTGCCAGCAGCCCAGGGGGGACTGCCACAGATACGCAGTATTTT	CASSPGGTATDTQYF
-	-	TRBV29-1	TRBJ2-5	TGCAGCGCAGGGAGAAGCTTAGAGACCCAGTACTTC	CSAGRSLETQYF
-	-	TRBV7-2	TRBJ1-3	TGTGCCAGCAGCTTAGGTCCGGGGTCTGGAAACACCATATATTTT	CASSLGPGSGNTIYF
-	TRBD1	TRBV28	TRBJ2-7	TGTGCCAGCAGTTTGCGGTCAGGGGGCGTCGAGCAGTACTTC	CASSLRSGGVEQYF
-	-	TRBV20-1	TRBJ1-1	TGCAGTGCTAGTTATAGCCGGTTCACTGAAGCTTTCTTT	CSASYSRFTEAFF
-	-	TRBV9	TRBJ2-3	TGTGCCAGCAGCTCCGTTAACGCGGAGACTAGCACAGATACGCAGTATTTT	CASSSVNAETSTDTQYF
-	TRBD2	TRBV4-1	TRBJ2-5	TGCGCCAGCAGCCAAGGACACGGGGGGGCCGAAGAGACCCAGTACTTC	CASSQGHGGAEETQYF
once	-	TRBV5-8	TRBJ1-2	TGTGCCAGCAGCACCTTCCAGGGGATCTATGGCTACACCTTC	CASSTFQGIYGYTF
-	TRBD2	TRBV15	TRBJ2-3	TGTGCCACCAGCAGAGGGGGCGACGGGAGGACAGATACGCAGTATTTT	CATSRGGDGRTDTQYF
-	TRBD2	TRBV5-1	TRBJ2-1	TGCGCCAGCAGCTCGCGGGGGAAAGAAGAGAATGAGCAGTTCTTC	CASSSRGKEENEQFF
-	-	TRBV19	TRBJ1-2	TGTGCCAGTAGTATAGGCCTCGGCGGGACCACTAACTATGGCTACACCTTC	CASSIGLGGTTNYGYTF
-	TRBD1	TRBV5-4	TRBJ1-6	TGTGCCAGCAGCTGGCGGACAGGGAAATTGGGCTCCTATAATTCACCCCTCCACTTT	CASSWRTGKLGSYNSPLHF
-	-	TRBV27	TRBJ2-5	TGTGCCAGCTCCCTACGGGGCACAGGGTACCAAGAGACCCAGTACTTC	CASSLRGTGYQETQYF
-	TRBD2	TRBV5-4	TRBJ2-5	TGTGCCAGCAGCTTATACCTAGCGGGTGACCAAGAGACCCAGTACTTC	CASSLYLAGDQETQYF
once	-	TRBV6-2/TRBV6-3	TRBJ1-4	TGTGCCAGCAGTTACGGAACAGGTGAAAAACTGTTTTTT	CASSYGTGEKLFF
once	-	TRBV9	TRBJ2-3	TGTGCCAGCAGCGTAGAGATAGGGGCTAGCACAGATACGCAGTATTTT	CASSVEIGASTDTQYF
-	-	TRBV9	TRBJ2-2	TGTGCCAGCAGCGTGATCGCAGGGGGGATGGCCGGGGAGCTGTTTTTT	CASSVIAGGMAGELFF
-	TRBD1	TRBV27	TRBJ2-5	TGTGCCAGCAGTCCCAGACAGGGCCTACAAGAGACCCAGTACTTC	CASSPRQGLQETQYF
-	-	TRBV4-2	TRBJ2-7	TGTGCCAGCAGCCAAGAATCCAGCGCCTCCTACGAGCAGTACTTC	CASSQESSASYEQYF
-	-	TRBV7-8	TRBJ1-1	TGTGCCAGCAGCTTAGCGCGGCTCCTGAACACTGAAGCTTTCTTT	CASSLARLLNTEAFF
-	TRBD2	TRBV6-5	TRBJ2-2	TGTGCCAGCAGTTTTCTAGCGGGGGTGAACACCGGGGAGCTGTTTTTT	CASSFLAGVNTGELFF
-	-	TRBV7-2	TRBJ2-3	TGTGCCAGCAGCTTGGGCGCTAGCGTCTTCACAGATACGCAGTATTTT	CASSLGASVFTDTQYF
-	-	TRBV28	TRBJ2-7	TGTGCCAGCGTCCCCTCGACACTTTCCTACGAGCAGTACTTC	CASVPSTLSYEQYF
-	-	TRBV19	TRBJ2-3	TGTGCCAGTAGTATAGCCCTTTTAGAGGCTAGCACAGATACGCAGTATTTT	CASSIALLEASTDTQYF
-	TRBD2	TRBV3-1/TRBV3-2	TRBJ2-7	TGTGCCAGCAGCCAAGACCTGGGACTAGCGGGGGCTCAGCAGTACTTC	CASSQDLGLAGAQQYF
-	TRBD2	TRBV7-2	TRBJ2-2	TGTGCCAGCAGCGCTGCTAGCGGCACCACCGGGGAGCTGTTTTTT	CASSAASGTTGELFF
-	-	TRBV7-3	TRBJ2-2	TGTGCCAGCAGTTACCTTGACTCGCCCACCGGGGAGCTGTTTTTT	CASSYLDSPTGELFF
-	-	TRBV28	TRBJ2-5	TGTGCCAGCAGTGACCCGGGGGAGACCCAGTACTTC	CASSDPGETQYF
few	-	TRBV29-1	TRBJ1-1	TGCAGCGTTGATGAGTTGAGCACTGAAGCTTTCTTT	CSVDELSTEAFF
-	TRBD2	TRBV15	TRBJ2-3	TGTGCCACCAGCAGTTTGGGTGGACTAGCGGGGGCGAGGAATACGCAGTATTTT	CATSSLGGLAGARNTQYF
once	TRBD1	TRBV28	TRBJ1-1	TGTGCCAGCAGTTCCCGACAGGGTGAAGCTTTCTTT	CASSSRQGEAFF
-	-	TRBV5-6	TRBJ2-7	TGTGCCAGCAGCTTACAGGGCGACGAGCAGTACTTC	CASSLQGDEQYF
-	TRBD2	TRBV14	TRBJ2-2	TGTGCCAGCAGCGGGGGACTAGCGGGAATATCCGGGGAGCTGTTTTTT	CASSGGLAGISGELFF
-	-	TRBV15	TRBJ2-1	TGTGCCACCAGCAGAGATAGCGGAGGGAAGCAGTTCTTC	CATSRDSGGKQFF
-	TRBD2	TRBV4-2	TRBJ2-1	TGTGCCAGCAGCCGAACCTCTAGCGGGAGGGGGGAGCAGTTCTTC	CASSRTSSGRGEQFF
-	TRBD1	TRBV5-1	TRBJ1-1	TGCGCCAGCAGCTCCCGGCGGGACAGGGACACTGAAGCTTTCTTT	CASSSRRDRDTEAFF
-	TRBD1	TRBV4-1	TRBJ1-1	TGCGCCAGCAGCCCCTGGGACAGGGCGAACACTGAAGCTTTCTTT	CASSPWDRANTEAFF
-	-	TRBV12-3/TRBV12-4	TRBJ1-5	TGTGCCAGCTGCGGGCGGGTCAATCAGCCCCAGCATTTT	CASCGRVNQPQHF
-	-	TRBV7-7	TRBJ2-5	TGTGCTAGCAGCTTAGGGCACCCGCCCCAGGAGACCCAGTACTTC	CASSLGHPPQETQYF
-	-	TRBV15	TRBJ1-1	TGTGCCACCAGCAGAGATCAGGGGATGAACACTGAAGCTTTCTTT	CATSRDQGMNTEAFF
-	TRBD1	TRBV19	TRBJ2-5	TGTGCCAGTAGTAAGCCGACAGGGGGCGGTGAGACCCAGTACTTC	CASSKPTGGGETQYF
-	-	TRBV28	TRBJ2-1	TGTGCCAGCAGTTTGGCACAAGCGTACAATGAGCAGTTCTTC	CASSLAQAYNEQFF
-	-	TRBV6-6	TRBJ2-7	TGTGCCAGCAGCGACAGCCCCACCACCTACGAGCAGTACTTC	CASSDSPTTYEQYF